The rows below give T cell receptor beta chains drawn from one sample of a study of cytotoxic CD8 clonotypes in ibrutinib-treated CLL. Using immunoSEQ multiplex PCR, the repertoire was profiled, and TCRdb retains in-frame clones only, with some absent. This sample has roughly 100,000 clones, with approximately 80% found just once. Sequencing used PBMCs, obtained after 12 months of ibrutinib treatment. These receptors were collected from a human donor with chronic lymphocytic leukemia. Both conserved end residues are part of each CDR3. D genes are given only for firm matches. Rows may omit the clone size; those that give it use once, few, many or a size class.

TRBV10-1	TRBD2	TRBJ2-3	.	CASSEGLAGVTDTQYF	TGCGCCAGCAGTGAGGGACTAGCGGGGGTCACAGATACGCAGTATTTT
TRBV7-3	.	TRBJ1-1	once	CASSPEVNTEAFF	TGTGCCAGCAGCCCGGAGGTGAACACTGAAGCTTTCTTT
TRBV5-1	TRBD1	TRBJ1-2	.	CASSPRTGRNYGYTF	TGCGCCAGCAGCCCAAGGACAGGGCGGAACTATGGCTACACCTTC
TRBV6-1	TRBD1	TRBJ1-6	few	CASRTGNYNSPLHF	TGTGCCAGCAGGACAGGGAACTATAATTCACCCCTCCACTTT
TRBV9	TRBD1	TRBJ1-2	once	CASSWGTVNYGYTF	TGTGCCAGCAGCTGGGGGACAGTTAACTATGGCTACACCTTC
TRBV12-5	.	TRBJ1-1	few	CASGINTAEAFF	TGTGCTAGTGGTATAAATACAGCTGAAGCTTTCTTT
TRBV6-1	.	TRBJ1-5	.	CASSEERSNQPQHF	TGTGCCAGCAGTGAAGAACGTAGCAATCAGCCCCAGCATTTT
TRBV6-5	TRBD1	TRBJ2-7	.	CASSSRDRAYEQYF	TGTGCCAGCAGTAGCCGGGACAGGGCCTACGAGCAGTACTTC
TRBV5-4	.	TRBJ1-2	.	CASSLSSDRTRDYTF	TGTGCCAGCAGCTTGTCCTCAGACAGGACAAGGGACTACACCTTC
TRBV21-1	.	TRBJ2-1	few	CASSRMGDNEQFF	TGTGCCAGCAGCAGAATGGGAGACAATGAGCAGTTCTTC
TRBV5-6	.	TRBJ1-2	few	CASRAGSKPHGYTF	TGTGCCAGCAGGGCCGGGTCGAAGCCCCATGGCTACACCTTC
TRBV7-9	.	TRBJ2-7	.	CASSKAGSYEQYF	TGTGCCAGCAGCAAGGCTGGCTCCTACGAGCAGTACTTC
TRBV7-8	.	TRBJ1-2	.	CASSFNRNYGYTF	TGTGCCAGCAGCTTTAACAGAAACTATGGCTACACCTTC
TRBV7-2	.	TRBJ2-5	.	CEGVQETQYF	TGTGAGGGGGTACAAGAGACCCAGTACTTC
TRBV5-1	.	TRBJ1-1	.	CASSLDGAGTEAFF	TGCGCCAGCAGCTTGGATGGGGCCGGGACTGAAGCTTTCTTT
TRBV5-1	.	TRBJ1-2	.	CASSDVQAPYLANYGYTF	TGCGCCAGCAGCGATGTTCAGGCGCCATACTTAGCTAACTATGGCTACACCTTC
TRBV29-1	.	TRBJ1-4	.	CSVGGTSATNEKLFF	TGCAGCGTTGGGGGGACGTCTGCAACTAATGAAAAACTGTTTTTT
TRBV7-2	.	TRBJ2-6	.	CASSLQTSGANVLTF	TGTGCCAGCAGCCTACAGACTTCGGGGGCCAACGTCCTGACTTTC
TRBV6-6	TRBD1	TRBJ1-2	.	CASRQGFNYGYTF	TGTGCCAGCAGACAGGGGTTCAACTATGGCTACACCTTC
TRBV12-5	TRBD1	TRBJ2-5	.	CASGLSGGETQYF	TGTGCTAGTGGTTTGTCAGGGGGCGAGACCCAGTACTTC
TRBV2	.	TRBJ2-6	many	CASMLIYSGANVLTF	TGTGCCAGCATGCTGATTTACTCTGGGGCCAACGTCCTGACTTTC
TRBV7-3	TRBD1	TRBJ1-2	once	CASSPGQGASGYTF	TGTGCCAGCAGTCCGGGACAGGGGGCTTCTGGCTACACCTTC
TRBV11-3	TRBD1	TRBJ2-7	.	CASSSRTGFHEQYF	TGTGCCAGCAGCTCCCGGACAGGGTTCCACGAGCAGTACTTC
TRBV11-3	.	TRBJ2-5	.	CASSPPDRYQETQYF	TGTGCCAGCAGCCCCCCCGACCGGTACCAAGAGACCCAGTACTTC
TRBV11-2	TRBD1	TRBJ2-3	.	CASSLGRGTGPKQYF	TGTGCCAGCAGCTTAGGGCGGGGGACAGGGCCTAAGCAGTATTTT